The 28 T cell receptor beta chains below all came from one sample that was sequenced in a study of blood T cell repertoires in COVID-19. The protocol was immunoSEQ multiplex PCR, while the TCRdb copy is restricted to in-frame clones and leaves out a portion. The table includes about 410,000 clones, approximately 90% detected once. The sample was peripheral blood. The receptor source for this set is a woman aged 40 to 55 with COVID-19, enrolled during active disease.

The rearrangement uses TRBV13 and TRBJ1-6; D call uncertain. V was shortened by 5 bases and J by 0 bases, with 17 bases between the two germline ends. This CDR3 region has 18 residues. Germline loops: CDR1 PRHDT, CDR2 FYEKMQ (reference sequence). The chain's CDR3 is CASSRTRALGSYNSPLHF. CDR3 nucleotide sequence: TGTGCCAGCAGCAGGACGAGGGCCTTGGGCTCCTATAATTCACCCCTCCACTTT.

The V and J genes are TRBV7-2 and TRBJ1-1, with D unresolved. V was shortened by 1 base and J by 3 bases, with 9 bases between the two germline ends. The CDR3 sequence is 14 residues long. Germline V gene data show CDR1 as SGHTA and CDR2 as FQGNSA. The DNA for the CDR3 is TGTGCCAGCAGCTTAGGGCAGGTCTACACTGAAGCTTTCTTT. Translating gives CASSLGQVYTEAFF.

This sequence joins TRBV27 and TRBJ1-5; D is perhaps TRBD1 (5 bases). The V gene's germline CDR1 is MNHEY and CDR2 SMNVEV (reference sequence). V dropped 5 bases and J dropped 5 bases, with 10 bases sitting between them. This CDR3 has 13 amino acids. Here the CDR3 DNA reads TGTGCCAGCAGTGACAGCCCCTATCAGCCCCAGCATTTT. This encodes CASSDSPYQPQHF.

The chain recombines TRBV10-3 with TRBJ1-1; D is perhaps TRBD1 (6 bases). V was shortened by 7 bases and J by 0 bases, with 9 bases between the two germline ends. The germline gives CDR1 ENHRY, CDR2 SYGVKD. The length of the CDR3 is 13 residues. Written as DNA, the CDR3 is TGTGCCATCACGCAGGGGATGAACACTGAAGCTTTCTTT. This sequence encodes CAITQGMNTEAFF.

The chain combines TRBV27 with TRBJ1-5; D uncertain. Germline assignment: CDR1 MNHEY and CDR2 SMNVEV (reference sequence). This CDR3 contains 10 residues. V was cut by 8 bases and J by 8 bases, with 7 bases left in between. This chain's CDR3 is CASGSKPQHF. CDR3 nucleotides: TGTGCCAGCGGGAGTAAGCCCCAGCATTTT.

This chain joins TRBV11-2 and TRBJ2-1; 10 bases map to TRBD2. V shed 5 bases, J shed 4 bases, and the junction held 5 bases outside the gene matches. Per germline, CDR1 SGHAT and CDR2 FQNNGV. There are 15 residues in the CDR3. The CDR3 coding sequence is TGTGCCAGCAGCCCGGGGACTAGCGTATACAATGAGCAGTTCTTC. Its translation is CASSPGTSVYNEQFF.

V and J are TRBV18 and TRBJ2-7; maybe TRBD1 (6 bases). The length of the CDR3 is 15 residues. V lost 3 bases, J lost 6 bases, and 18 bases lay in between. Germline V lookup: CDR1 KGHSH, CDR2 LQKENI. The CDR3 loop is CASSPIMDSLREQYF. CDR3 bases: TGTGCCAGCTCACCGATAATGGACAGCCTACGCGAGCAGTACTTC.

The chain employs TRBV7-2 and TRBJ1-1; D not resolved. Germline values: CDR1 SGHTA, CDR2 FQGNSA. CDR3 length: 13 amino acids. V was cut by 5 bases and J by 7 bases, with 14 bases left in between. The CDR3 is CASSARRGHEAFF. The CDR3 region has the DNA TGTGCCAGCAGCGCCCGTCGGGGTCATGAAGCTTTCTTT.

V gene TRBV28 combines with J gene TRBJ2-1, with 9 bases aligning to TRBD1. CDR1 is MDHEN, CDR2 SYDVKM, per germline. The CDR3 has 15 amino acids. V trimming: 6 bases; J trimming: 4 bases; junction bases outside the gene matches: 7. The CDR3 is CASSQTGGSYNEQFF. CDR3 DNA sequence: TGTGCCAGCAGCCAGACAGGGGGGTCATACAATGAGCAGTTCTTC.

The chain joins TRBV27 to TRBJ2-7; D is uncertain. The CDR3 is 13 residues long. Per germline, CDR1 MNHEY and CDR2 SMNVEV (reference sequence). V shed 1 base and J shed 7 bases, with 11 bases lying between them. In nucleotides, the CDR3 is TGTGCCAGCAGTTTATGGGCCCGCAGAGAGCAGTACTTC. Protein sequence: CASSLWARREQYF.

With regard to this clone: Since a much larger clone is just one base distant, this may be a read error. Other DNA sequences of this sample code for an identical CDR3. Here the CDR3 reads CASSFQGDYGYTF. The CDR3, as DNA: TGTGCCAGCAGCTTCCAGGGGGACTATGGCTACACCTTC. The J gene is TRBJ1-2, the V gene TRBV7-2; 7 nucleotides align to TRBD1. Germline CDR1 SGHTA, CDR2 FQGNSA. The V segment lost 3 bases and the J segment 3 bases; nucleotides outside the gene matches: 1. The CDR3 runs 13 residues. The complete variable domain, with remaining parts taken from reference TRBV7-2 and TRBJ1-2, reads GAGVSQSPSNKVTEKGKDVELRCDPISGHTALYWYRQSLGQGLEFLIYFQGNSAPDKSGLPSDRFSAERTGGSVSTLTIQRTQQEDSAVYLCASSFQGDYGYTFGSGTRLTVV.

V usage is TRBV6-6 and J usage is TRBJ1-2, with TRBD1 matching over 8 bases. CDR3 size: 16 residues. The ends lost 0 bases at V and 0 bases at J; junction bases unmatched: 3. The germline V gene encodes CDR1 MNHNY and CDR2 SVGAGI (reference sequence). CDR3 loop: CASSYSQGAANYGYTF. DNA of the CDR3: TGTGCCAGCAGTTACTCTCAGGGGGCCGCTAACTATGGCTACACCTTC.

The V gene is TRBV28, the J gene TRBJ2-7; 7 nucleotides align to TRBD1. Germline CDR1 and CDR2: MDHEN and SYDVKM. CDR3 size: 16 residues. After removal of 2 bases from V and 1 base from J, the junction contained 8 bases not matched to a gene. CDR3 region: CASSLNGNRGSYEQYF. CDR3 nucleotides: TGTGCCAGCAGTTTAAACGGGAACAGGGGTTCCTACGAGCAGTACTTC.

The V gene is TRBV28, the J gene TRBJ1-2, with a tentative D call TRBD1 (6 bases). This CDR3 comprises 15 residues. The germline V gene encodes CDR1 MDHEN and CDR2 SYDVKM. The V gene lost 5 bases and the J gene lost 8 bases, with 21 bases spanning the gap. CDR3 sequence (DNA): TGTGCCAGCAGTCTCTCAGCGGGGGGCTTTTGGGGCTACACCTTC. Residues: CASSLSAGGFWGYTF.

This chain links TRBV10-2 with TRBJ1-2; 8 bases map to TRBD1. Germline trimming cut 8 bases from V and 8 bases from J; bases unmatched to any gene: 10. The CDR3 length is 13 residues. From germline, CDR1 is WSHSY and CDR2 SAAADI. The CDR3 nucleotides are TGCGCCAGCGGAAAGGGACAGGTGAACGGCTACACCTTC. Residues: CASGKGQVNGYTF.

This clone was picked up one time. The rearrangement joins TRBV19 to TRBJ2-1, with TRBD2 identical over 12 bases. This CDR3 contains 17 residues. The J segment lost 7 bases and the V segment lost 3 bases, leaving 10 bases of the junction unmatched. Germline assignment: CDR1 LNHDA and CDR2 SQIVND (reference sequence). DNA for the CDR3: TGTGCCAGTAGTATTAGTCGCGGACTAGCGGGAAAGAATGAGCAGTTCTTC. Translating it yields CASSISRGLAGKNEQFF.

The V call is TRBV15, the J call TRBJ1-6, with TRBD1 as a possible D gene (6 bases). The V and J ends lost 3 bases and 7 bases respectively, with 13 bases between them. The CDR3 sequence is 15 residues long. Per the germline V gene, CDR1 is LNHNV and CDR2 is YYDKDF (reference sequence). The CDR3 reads CATSSSTGWNSPLHF. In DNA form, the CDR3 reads TGTGCCACCAGCAGTAGTACAGGGTGGAATTCACCCCTCCACTTT. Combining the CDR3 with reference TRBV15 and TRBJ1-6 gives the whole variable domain DAMVIQNPRYQVTQFGKPVTLSCSQTLNHNVMYWYQQKSSQAPKLLFHYYDKDFNNEADTPDNFQSRRPNTSFCFLDIRSPGLGDTAMYLCATSSSTGWNSPLHFGNGTRLTVT.

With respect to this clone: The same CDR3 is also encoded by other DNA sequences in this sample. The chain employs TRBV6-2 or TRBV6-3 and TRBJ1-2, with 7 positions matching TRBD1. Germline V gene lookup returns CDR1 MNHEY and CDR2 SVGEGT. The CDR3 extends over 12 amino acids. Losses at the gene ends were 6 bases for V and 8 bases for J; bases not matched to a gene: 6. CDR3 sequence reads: CASSDRVYGYTF. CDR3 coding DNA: TGTGCCAGCAGCGACAGGGTATACGGCTACACCTTC.

CDR3 DNA: TGTGCCAGCAGTTTATCGGGGGGAGCTCTGGGGCCCTCCTACAATGAGCAGTTCTTC. Protein sequence: CASSLSGGALGPSYNEQFF. V and J are TRBV27 and TRBJ2-1, with a weak D call TRBD2 (6 bases). CDR1 MNHEY and CDR2 SMNVEV come from the germline V gene (reference sequence). The V gene lost 0 bases and the J gene lost 0 bases, with 18 bases spanning the gap. The CDR3 runs to 19 residues.

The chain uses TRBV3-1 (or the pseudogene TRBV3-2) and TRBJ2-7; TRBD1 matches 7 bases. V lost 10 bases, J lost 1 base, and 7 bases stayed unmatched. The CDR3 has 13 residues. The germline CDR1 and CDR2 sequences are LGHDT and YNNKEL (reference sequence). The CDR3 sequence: CATPDRKSYEQYF. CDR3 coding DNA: TGTGCCACTCCGGACAGGAAATCCTACGAGCAGTACTTC.

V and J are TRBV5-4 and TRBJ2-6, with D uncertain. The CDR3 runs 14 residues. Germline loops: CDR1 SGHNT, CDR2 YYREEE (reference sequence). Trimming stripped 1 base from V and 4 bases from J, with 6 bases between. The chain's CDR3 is CASSLLLGANVLTF. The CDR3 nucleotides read TGTGCCAGCAGCTTGCTACTGGGGGCCAACGTCCTGACTTTC.

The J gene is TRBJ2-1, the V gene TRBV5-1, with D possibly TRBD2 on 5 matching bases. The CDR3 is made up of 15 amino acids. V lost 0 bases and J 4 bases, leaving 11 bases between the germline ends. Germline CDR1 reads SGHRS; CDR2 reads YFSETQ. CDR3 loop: CASSLASGTYNEQFF. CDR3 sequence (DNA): TGCGCCAGCAGCTTGGCAAGCGGCACGTACAATGAGCAGTTCTTC.

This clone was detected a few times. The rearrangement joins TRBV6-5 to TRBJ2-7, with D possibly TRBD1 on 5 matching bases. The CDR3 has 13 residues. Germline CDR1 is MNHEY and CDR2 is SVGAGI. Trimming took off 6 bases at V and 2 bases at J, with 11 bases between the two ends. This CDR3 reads CASRAPDTYEQYF. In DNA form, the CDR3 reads TGTGCCAGCAGAGCTCCGGACACCTACGAGCAGTACTTC.

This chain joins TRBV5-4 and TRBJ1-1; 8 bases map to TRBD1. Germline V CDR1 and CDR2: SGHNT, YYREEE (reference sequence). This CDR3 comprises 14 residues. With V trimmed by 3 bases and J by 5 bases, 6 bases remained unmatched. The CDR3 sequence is CASSYDRGFTEAFF. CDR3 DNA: TGTGCCAGCAGCTACGACAGGGGTTTTACTGAAGCTTTCTTT.

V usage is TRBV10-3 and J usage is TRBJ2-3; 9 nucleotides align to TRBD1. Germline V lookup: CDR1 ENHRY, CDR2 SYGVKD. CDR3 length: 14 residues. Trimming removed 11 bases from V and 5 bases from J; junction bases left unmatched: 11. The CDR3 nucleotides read TGTGCCGTCGACTCGGACAGGGGAAAAGATACGCAGTATTTT. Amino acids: CAVDSDRGKDTQYF.

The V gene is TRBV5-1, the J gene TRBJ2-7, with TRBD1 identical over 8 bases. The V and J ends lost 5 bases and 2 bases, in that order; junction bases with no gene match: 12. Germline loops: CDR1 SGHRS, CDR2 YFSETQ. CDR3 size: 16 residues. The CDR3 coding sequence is TGCGCCAGCAGACAACACGGGACAGGTCTGCCCTACGAGCAGTACTTC. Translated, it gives CASRQHGTGLPYEQYF.

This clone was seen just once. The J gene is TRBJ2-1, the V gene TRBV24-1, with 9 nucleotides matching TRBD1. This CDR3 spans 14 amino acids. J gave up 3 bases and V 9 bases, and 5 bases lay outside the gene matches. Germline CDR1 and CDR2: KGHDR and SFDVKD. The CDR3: CATAGTGHYNEQFF. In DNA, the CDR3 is TGTGCCACCGCCGGGACAGGGCACTACAATGAGCAGTTCTTC.

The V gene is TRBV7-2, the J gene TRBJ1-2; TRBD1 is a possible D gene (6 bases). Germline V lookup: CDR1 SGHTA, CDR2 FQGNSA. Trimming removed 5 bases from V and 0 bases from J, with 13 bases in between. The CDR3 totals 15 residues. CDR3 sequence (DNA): TGTGCCAGCAGCCCAAGCAGGGGCTCTAACTATGGCTACACCTTC. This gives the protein CASSPSRGSNYGYTF. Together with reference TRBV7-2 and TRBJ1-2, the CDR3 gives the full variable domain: GAGVSQSPSNKVTEKGKDVELRCDPISGHTALYWYRQSLGQGLEFLIYFQGNSAPDKSGLPSDRFSAERTGGSVSTLTIQRTQQEDSAVYLCASSPSRGSNYGYTFGSGTRLTVV.